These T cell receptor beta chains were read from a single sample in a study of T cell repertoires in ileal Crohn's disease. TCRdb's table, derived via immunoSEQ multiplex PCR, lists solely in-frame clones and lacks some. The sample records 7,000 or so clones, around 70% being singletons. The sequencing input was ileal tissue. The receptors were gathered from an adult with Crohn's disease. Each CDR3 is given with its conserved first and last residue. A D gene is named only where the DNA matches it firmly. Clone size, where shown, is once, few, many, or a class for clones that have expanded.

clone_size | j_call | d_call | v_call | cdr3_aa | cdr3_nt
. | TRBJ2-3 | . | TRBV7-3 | CASSLYGDTQYF | TGTGCCAGCAGCTTATACGGTGATACGCAGTATTTT
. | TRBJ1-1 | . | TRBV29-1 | CSDRQQMNTEAFF | TGCAGCGATCGACAGCAGATGAACACTGAAGCTTTCTTT
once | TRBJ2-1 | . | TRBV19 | CASSKKSGSYNEQFF | TGTGCCAGTAGTAAAAAATCCGGGAGCTACAATGAGCAGTTCTTC
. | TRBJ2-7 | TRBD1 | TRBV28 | CASSTEGAGGGEQYF | TGTGCCAGCAGTACCGAGGGAGCAGGGGGTGGCGAGCAGTACTTC
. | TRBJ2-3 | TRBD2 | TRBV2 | CASSLTSGADTQYF | TGTGCCAGCAGCCTGACTAGCGGGGCAGATACGCAGTATTTT
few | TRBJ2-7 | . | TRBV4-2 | CASSQDHGYSYEQYF | TGTGCCAGCAGCCAAGATCACGGCTACTCCTACGAGCAGTACTTC
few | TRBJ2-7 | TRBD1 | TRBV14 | CASSQLQGPSYEQYF | TGTGCCAGCAGCCAACTACAGGGGCCCTCCTACGAGCAGTACTTC
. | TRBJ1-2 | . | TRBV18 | CASSPGGSNYGYTF | TGTGCCAGCTCACCAGGGGGGTCTAACTATGGCTACACCTTC
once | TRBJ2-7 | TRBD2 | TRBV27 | CASSFPLASGSIGEQYF | TGTGCCAGCAGCTTCCCTCTGGCTAGCGGGAGCATTGGCGAGCAGTACTTC
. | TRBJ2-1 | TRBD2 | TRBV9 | CASSIQGLAGAYNEQFF | TGTGCCAGCAGCATACAGGGACTAGCGGGAGCCTACAATGAGCAGTTCTTC
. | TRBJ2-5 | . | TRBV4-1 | CASSQEHGGETQYF | TGCGCCAGCAGCCAAGAACACGGAGGAGAGACCCAGTACTTC
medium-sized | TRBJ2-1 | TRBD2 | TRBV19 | CASSMRTSPYNEQFF | TGTGCCAGTAGTATGCGGACTAGCCCCTACAATGAGCAGTTCTTC
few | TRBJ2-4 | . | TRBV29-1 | CSVGGGLLAKNIQYF | TGCAGTGTGGGAGGCGGATTATTAGCCAAAAACATTCAGTACTTC
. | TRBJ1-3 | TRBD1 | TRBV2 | CASSEANRGDGNTIYF | TGTGCCAGCAGTGAAGCGAACAGGGGGGACGGAAACACCATATATTTT
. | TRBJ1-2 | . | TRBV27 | CASSSTRTWGYGYTF | TGTGCCAGCAGTTCGACACGGACTTGGGGCTATGGCTACACCTTC
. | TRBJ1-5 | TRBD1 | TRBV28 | CASSSGQVSNQPQHF | TGTGCCAGCAGTTCTGGACAGGTTAGCAATCAGCCCCAGCATTTT
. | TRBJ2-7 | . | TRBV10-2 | CASSESGVPSEQYF | TGCGCCAGCAGTGAGTCAGGGGTTCCTAGTGAGCAGTACTTC
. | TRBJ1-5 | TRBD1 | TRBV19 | CASRATGQAQPQHF | TGTGCCAGTAGGGCTACGGGACAGGCCCAGCCCCAGCATTTT
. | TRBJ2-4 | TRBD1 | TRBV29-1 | CSVGQGSGDIQYF | TGCAGCGTCGGACAGGGTTCAGGGGACATTCAGTACTTC
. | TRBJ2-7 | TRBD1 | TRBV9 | CASSPRQGLDSYEQYF | TGTGCCAGCAGCCCCCGACAGGGTCTAGACTCCTACGAGCAGTACTTC
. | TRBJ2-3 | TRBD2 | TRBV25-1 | CASSEATSASVKDTQYF | TGTGCCAGCAGTGAGGCGACTAGCGCCTCGGTAAAGGATACGCAGTATTTT
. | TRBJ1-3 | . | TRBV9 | CASSSGNTIYF | TGTGCCAGCAGTTCTGGAAACACCATATATTTT
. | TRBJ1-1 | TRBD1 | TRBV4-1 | CASSPPTSTGGRGNTEAFF | TGCGCCAGCAGCCCCCCGACCTCAACAGGGGGAAGAGGGAACACTGAAGCTTTCTTT
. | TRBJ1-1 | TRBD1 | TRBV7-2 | CASSLGTGGWTEAFF | TGTGCCAGCAGCTTAGGGACAGGGGGATGGACTGAAGCTTTCTTT
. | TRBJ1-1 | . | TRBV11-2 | CASSPWGGQMNTEAFF | TGTGCCAGCAGCCCCTGGGGGGGACAAATGAACACTGAAGCTTTCTTT
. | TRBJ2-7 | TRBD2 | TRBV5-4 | CASSLELAGRYEQYF | TGTGCCAGCAGCTTGGAACTAGCGGGCCGCTACGAGCAGTACTTC
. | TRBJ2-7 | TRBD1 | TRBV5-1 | CASSLGQDSEQYF | TGCGCCAGCAGCTTAGGACAGGACTCCGAGCAGTACTTC
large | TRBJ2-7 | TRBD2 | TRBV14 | CASSHTSGSSYEQYF | TGTGCCAGCAGCCACACCAGCGGGAGTTCCTACGAGCAGTACTTC
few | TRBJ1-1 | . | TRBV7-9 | CASSLGGQLNTEAFF | TGTGCCAGCAGCTTAGGAGGGCAGTTGAACACTGAAGCTTTCTTT
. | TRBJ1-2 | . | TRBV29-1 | CSVEDGRGYGYTF | TGCAGCGTTGAAGATGGTCGGGGCTATGGCTACACCTTC
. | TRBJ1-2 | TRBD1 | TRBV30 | CALFTGVLGYTF | TGTGCCTTATTTACAGGGGTCCTAGGCTACACCTTC
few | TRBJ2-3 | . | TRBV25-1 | CASSPAKGSHTDTQYF | TGTGCCAGCAGTCCCGCGAAAGGGTCCCACACAGATACGCAGTATTTT
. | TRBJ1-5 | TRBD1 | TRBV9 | CASSAQGANQPQHF | TGTGCCAGCAGCGCACAGGGGGCCAATCAGCCCCAGCATTTT
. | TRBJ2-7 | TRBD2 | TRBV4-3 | CASSLGLAFHEQYF | TGCGCCAGCAGCCTTGGACTAGCGTTCCACGAGCAGTACTTC
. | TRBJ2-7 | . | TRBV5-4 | CASSATASLPEQYF | TGTGCCAGCAGCGCGACCGCTAGTCTCCCCGAGCAGTACTTC
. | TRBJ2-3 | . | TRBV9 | CASSPEGSGPTDTQYF | TGTGCCAGCAGCCCCGAGGGCAGCGGACCCACAGATACGCAGTATTTT
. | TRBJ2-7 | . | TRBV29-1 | CSVTDSTSYEQYF | TGCAGCGTAACTGACAGTACCTCCTACGAGCAGTACTTC